This TCR beta chain is from a study of blood T cell repertoires in COVID-19. CDR1 and CDR2 (germline): MNHEY, SMNVEV (reference sequence). V trimming: 2 bases; J trimming: 3 bases; junction bases outside the gene matches: 12. The length of the CDR3 is 17 residues. The method was immunoSEQ multiplex PCR; TCRdb's version includes in-frame clones alone and lacks a portion of them. The sample has tens of thousands of clones; roughly 84% are singletons. The sample comprised peripheral blood. The source of this sequence is a man in his fifties or sixties with COVID-19, enrolled during active disease. V is TRBV27 and J is TRBJ1-2; TRBD1 matches at 7 bases. The CDR3: CASSLKFVGGYYYGYTF. The CDR3 DNA reads TGTGCCAGCAGTTTAAAATTTGTAGGGGGCTATTACTATGGCTACACCTTC.